The clone carrying this TCR beta chain was detected many times. Its target is not known. The source of the sample is a study of T cells in Graves' hyperthyroidism and ophthalmopathy. Study conclusions and caveats: Blood also contained most expanded thyroid clonotypes above 0.001.

In the ophthalmopathy cohort, Clinical Activity Score was at least 3, NOSPECS grade at least 4, and duration under 3 months. Uncontrolled infections, other autoimmune diseases, pregnancy or lactation led to exclusion of patients. From 8.5 to 10 ml of fresh peripheral blood, PBMCs were isolated. Amplified regions were TCR beta CDR3 sequences from RNA transcripts. Primed by the HTBI set, a first-round RT-PCR was run on the TCR CDR3. TCRdb itself ran the multiplex PCR reads through MiXCR, one entry per CDR3 protein. The profile covers a few hundred thousand distinct CDR3 sequences, with roughly 18% appearing a single time and approximately 15% taken by the ten largest. The ends lost 8 bases at V and 4 bases at J; junction bases unmatched: 8. The CDR3 has 13 amino acids. Germline V CDR1 and CDR2: ENHRY, SYGVKD.

The J gene is TRBJ2-7, the V gene TRBV10-3; TRBD1 aligns across 7 bases. The sequencing sample was made of blood. This clonotype was obtained from a woman aged 18-29 years with Graves' ophthalmopathy. This CDR3 reads CAISRDRVYEQYF. CDR3 DNA sequence: TGTGCCATCTCCCGAGACAGGGTATACGAGCAGTACTTC.